A single sample is the source of the 4 T cell receptor beta chains below, sequenced in a study of control samples from healthy donors and cancer patients. TCRdb keeps only in-frame clones here, not all; method: immunoSEQ multiplex PCR. This sample has about 100,000 clones, with 88% found just once. The sequencing input was blood. These receptors were taken from a young man in good health.

The chain uses TRBV2 and TRBJ1-2; 7 bases align to TRBD1. CDR3 length equals 10 residues. The junction had 3 bases not matched to a gene; V was cut back by 9 bases and J by 8 bases. Germline loops: CDR1 SNHLY, CDR2 FYNNEI. The CDR3 region is CARGGEGYTF. The CDR3 nucleotides read TGTGCCAGAGGGGGCGAAGGCTACACCTTC.

The chain is built from TRBV5-4 and TRBJ2-5; TRBD1 or TRBD2 may be the D gene (6 bases each). The CDR3 extends over 15 amino acids. The V gene's germline CDR1 is SGHNT and CDR2 YYREEE (reference sequence). V lost 4 bases and J 1 base, leaving 14 bases between the germline ends. The CDR3 reads CASSRASGAQETQYF. CDR3 DNA sequence: TGTGCCAGCAGCCGGGCATCGGGGGCCCAAGAGACCCAGTACTTC.

The V call is TRBV30, the J call TRBJ2-1; TRBD2 agrees at 8 bases. Germline values: CDR1 GTSNPN, CDR2 SVGIG (reference sequence). CDR3 length equals 14 residues. Germline trimming cut 4 bases from V and 7 bases from J; bases unmatched to any gene: 9. CDR3 nucleotide sequence: TGTGCCTGGAATCTAGCGGGTGGGGGAAATGAGCAGTTCTTC. The encoded protein is CAWNLAGGGNEQFF. The full variable domain, rest sourced from reference TRBV30 and TRBJ2-1, is SQTIHQWPATLVQPVGSPLSLECTVEGTSNPNLYWYRQAAGRGLQLLFYSVGIGQISSEVPQNLSASRPQDRQFILSSKKLLLSDSGFYLCAWNLAGGGNEQFFGPGTRLTVL.

The chain recombines TRBV5-1 with TRBJ2-1; D possibly corresponds to TRBD1 (6 bases). Germline V gives CDR1 SGHRS, CDR2 YFSETQ. Trimming stripped 0 bases from V and 7 bases from J, with 11 bases between. The CDR3 totals 14 residues. CDR3 protein: CASSLGQDLNEQFF. DNA of the CDR3: TGCGCCAGCAGCTTGGGACAGGACCTAAATGAGCAGTTCTTC.